The 13 T cell receptor beta chains listed next were all sequenced from one sample in a study of OX40 agonist ivuxolimab in advanced cancers. Produced via immunoSEQ multiplex PCR; TCRdb's table is partial and in-frame only. The sample carries some 76,000 clones, approximately 89% recorded once. This specimen was CD4+ or CD8+ T cells sorted from blood, taken in a trial of the OX40 agonist ivuxolimab. The origin of the receptors is an adult with an advanced solid tumor such as melanoma, head and neck, liver or kidney cancer.

This chain connects TRBV18 to TRBJ1-6, with 8 bases identical to TRBD1. J gave up 5 bases and V 2 bases, and 5 bases lay outside the gene matches. This CDR3 region has 16 residues. CDR1 is KGHSH, CDR2 LQKENI, per germline. The CDR3 is CASSPGQGRDNSPLHF. In DNA form, the CDR3 reads TGTGCCAGCTCACCAGGACAGGGCCGCGATAATTCACCCCTCCACTTT. The variable domain in full, with the rest retrieved from reference TRBV18 and TRBJ1-6, is NAGVMQNPRHLVRRRGQEARLRCSPMKGHSHVYWYRQLPEEGLKFMVYLQKENIIDESGMPKERFSAEFPKEGPSILRIQQVVRGDSAAYFCASSPGQGRDNSPLHFGNGTRLTVT.

V usage is TRBV11-2 and J usage is TRBJ2-5, with D tentatively TRBD1 (5 bases). The CDR3 has 13 amino acids. CDR1 and CDR2 from the germline V gene are SGHAT and FQNNGV. V lost 2 bases and J 6 bases, leaving 10 bases between the germline ends. CDR3 nucleotides: TGTGCCAGCAGCTTACAGGGCGCCCAGACCCAGTACTTC. Protein: CASSLQGAQTQYF.

This clone was found a few times. CDR3 coding DNA: TGTGCCAGCAGTGAAGGGCAGCTCTATGGCTACACCTTC. It specifies CASSEGQLYGYTF. The J gene is TRBJ1-2, the V gene TRBV2, with D uncertain. Trimming removed 1 base at V and 4 bases at J, with 7 bases between. The CDR3 is made up of 13 amino acids. Looked up from germline, CDR1 is SNHLY and CDR2 is FYNNEI.

This clone was seen more than once but under ten times. The rearrangement links TRBV2 to TRBJ2-3; D is perhaps TRBD2 (6 bases). The germline V gene encodes CDR1 SNHLY and CDR2 FYNNEI. Trimming removed 6 bases from V and 2 bases from J, with 12 bases in between. The CDR3 has 14 amino acids. For the CDR3, the DNA is TGTGCCAGCAGCCTGACTAGTTTCACAGATACGCAGTATTTT. Translation gives CASSLTSFTDTQYF. Variable domain in full (rest from reference TRBV2 and TRBJ2-3): EPEVTQTPSHQVTQMGQEVILRCVPISNHLYFYWYRQILGQKVEFLVSFYNNEISEKSEIFDDQFSVERPDGSNFTLKIRSTKLEDSAMYFCASSLTSFTDTQYFGPGTRLTVL.

The gene calls are TRBV11-3 and TRBJ2-1, with D perhaps assigned TRBD1 or TRBD2 (6 bases each). CDR3 length equals 15 residues. Germline V gene sequence: CDR1 SGHNT, CDR2 YENEEA. The ends were cut back, 1 base at V and 4 bases at J, with 11 bases in the middle. In DNA form, the CDR3 reads TGTGCCAGCAGCTTAGGGGGGGCGGAGTACAATGAGCAGTTCTTC. Encoded protein: CASSLGGAEYNEQFF. Combining the CDR3 with reference TRBV11-3 and TRBJ2-1 gives the whole variable domain EAGVVQSPRYKIIEKKQPVAFWCNPISGHNTLYWYLQNLGQGPELLIRYENEEAVDDSQLPKDRFSAERLKGVDSTLKIQPAELGDSAVYLCASSLGGAEYNEQFFGPGTRLTVL.

As regards this clone: Sequence at one end of the junction differs from germline and may be a read error. This chain links TRBV10-1 with TRBJ2-3; D is uncertain. Germline V gene data show CDR1 as WNHNN and CDR2 as SYGVQD (reference sequence). There are 14 residues in the CDR3. The CDR3: CASGEAQGTDTQYF. The CDR3 nucleotides read TGCGCCAGCGGTGAGGCTCAGGGCACAGATACGCAGTATTTT.

The chain uses TRBV28 and TRBJ1-2, with TRBD1 matching over 8 bases. Trimming cost V 5 bases and J 3 bases; bases outside gene matches: 11. The CDR3 runs 16 residues. Germline V gene data show CDR1 as MDHEN and CDR2 as SYDVKM. In nucleotides, the CDR3 is TGTGCCAGCAGTCTCGGGACAGGCGCGTCCTACTATGGCTACACCTTC. Translated, it gives CASSLGTGASYYGYTF.

CDR3: CATSKSGTGNTGELFF. The CDR3 nucleotides are TGTGCCACATCCAAATCCGGGACAGGGAACACCGGGGAGCTGTTTTTT. V usage is TRBV18 and J usage is TRBJ2-2; 8 positions match TRBD1. Looked up from germline, CDR1 is KGHSH and CDR2 is LQKENI. This CDR3 comprises 16 residues. J gave up 1 base and V 10 bases, and 11 bases lay outside the gene matches.

This chain connects TRBV7-2 to TRBJ2-2; 12 bases map to TRBD2. CDR1 is SGHTA and CDR2 is FQGNSA in the germline V gene. This CDR3 has 18 residues. V was clipped by 5 bases and J by 4 bases; unmatched bases: 11. The CDR3: CASSKDAPSGRATGELFF. The CDR3 nucleotides read TGTGCCAGCAGCAAAGACGCTCCTAGCGGGAGGGCCACCGGGGAGCTGTTTTTT.

This clone was seen a few times. The V and J genes are TRBV28 and TRBJ1-6; D is perhaps TRBD1 (5 bases). V was pared by 6 bases and J by 15 bases, with 21 bases between. Germline CDR1 MDHEN, CDR2 SYDVKM. The CDR3 spans 14 residues. CDR3 protein: CASSPGQGAPHLHF. The DNA for the CDR3 is TGTGCCAGCAGCCCAGGACAAGGGGCTCCCCACCTCCACTTT.

The chain is built from TRBV28 and TRBJ1-1; the match to TRBD1 covers 10 bases. V lost 6 bases, J lost 11 bases, and 18 bases stayed unmatched. The CDR3 spans 16 residues. In germline, CDR1 is MDHEN, CDR2 SYDVKM. The CDR3 DNA is TGTGCCAGCAGCCGACCGGGACAGGGGTTAACCCGGGGTGCTTTCTTT. The encoded protein is CASSRPGQGLTRGAFF.

The J gene is TRBJ2-1, the V gene TRBV19, with D perhaps matching TRBD2 (5 bases). The V end was cut by 1 base, the J end by 12 bases, with 10 bases between. From germline, CDR1 is LNHDA and CDR2 SQIVND (reference sequence). This CDR3 is 12 amino acids long. The DNA of the CDR3 is TGTGCCAGTAGTATAGGGGGAGACCGGCAGTTCTTC. Amino acid sequence: CASSIGGDRQFF.

This chain joins TRBV18 and TRBJ1-5; 9 positions match TRBD1. After removal of 4 bases from V and 0 bases from J, the junction contained 1 base not matched to a gene. Germline V gene data show CDR1 as KGHSH and CDR2 as LQKENI. The CDR3 consists of 15 residues. The CDR3 is CASSRDRVSNQPQHF. Here the CDR3 DNA reads TGTGCCAGCTCACGGGACAGGGTTAGCAATCAGCCCCAGCATTTT.